This T cell receptor beta chain was retrieved from a study of shared clonotypes between healthy human individuals (dated by TCRdb to about 2020). A note on the overall study: The cohort included a few men and two women between 18 and 49 years of age. Per donor, three plates each were used for CD4 naive and CD4 memory, two for CD8 naive, and one for CD8 memory. Blood TCR repertoires of about 5 healthy adults were deeply sequenced to estimate repertoire size and the extent of clonotype sharing between individuals. Libraries were prepared and TCR repertoires were sequenced by different laboratories using diverse techniques, in order to increase sequencing depth and limit assay-specific biases. Between about 0.94 and 10 billion PBMCs per donor were obtained by leukapheresis. What the research found in general, with its limitations: Based on pairwise subsampling, the degree of clonotype sharing among donors was expected to be affected by sequencing depth. Compared with non-shared clonotypes, the clonotypes found in all four sorted-subset donors had higher generation probabilities. Only blood was sampled, and tissue TCR repertoires likely differ from those in blood. Larger estimated clonotype richness was generally found for naive subsets than for memory subsets. When a handful of donors were compared, the shared fraction of clonotypes was 5% to 6.5% for naive CD4, 3% to 4% for naive CD8, 2.3% for memory CD4, and 0.35% to 0.4% for memory CD8. Incomplete sequencing was indicated by rarefaction of sorted-subset datasets, despite the large sequencing depth. The genetic and exposure-history diversity represented was limited by the small number of donors.

The CDR3 covers 15 residues, taking in both the cysteine and the phenylalanine. The entry retains the CDR3 DNA only, 45 bases that are in frame from base 1. According to the germline V gene (reference sequence), CDR1 reads SEHNR and CDR2 reads FQNEAQ. The junction shows trimming of 2 bases on V and 4 bases on J, and the gene matches do not reach 5 bases of it. On this clone itself: No antigen is known for it. No qualities accompany the bases; no much larger clone lies one base away.

Using the deep immunoSEQ assay, TCR CDR3 regions were amplified from genomic DNA by multiplex PCR. Extracted genomic DNA from each cell subset was spread evenly across all wells of several immunoSEQ 96-well plates, with each plate serving as a replicate. For sorted subsets, each replicate PCR was loaded with about 0.2 ug genomic DNA, equivalent to some 31,000 T cell genomes. The purified libraries were quantified using a Qubit 3.0 fluorometer, sized with a Bioanalyzer 2100, and then quantified again using the KAPA Library Quantification kit. Every immunoSEQ 96-well plate was sequenced on a separate single-read 150-cycle Illumina NextSeq 550 flow cell. On the study's bioinformatics: Because the immunoSEQ output included only junctional sequences and no quality scores, the filtering could not be the same as the filtering used for full-length reads. Sequences were annotated with PyIR, a Python wrapper for IgBLAST v1.9, and V/J genes and CDR3 were assigned using IMGT germline references. Any read was removed if the V/J assignment was weak (E-value above 1e-6), the CDR3 was missing, or the read contained stop codons, out-of-frame junctions, or ambiguous translated residues. V3J clonotypes were defined as sequences sharing the same inferred V gene, J gene, and CDR3 amino acid sequence. The percentage overlap between two repertoires was calculated by dividing the number of shared unique clonotypes by the size of the smaller repertoire. Repertoire richness was assessed with RTK rarefaction, the Chao1 estimator, and Recon v2.1 estimates of unobserved clonotypes. OLGA was used to compute generation probabilities for all TCRbeta clonotypes that the gDNA method yielded from a handful of donors. What TCRdb holds here is the immuneACCESS table cut down to in-frame rearrangements. Part of the clones is not present; checked against another copy, under half of the missing clones reflect an unresolved V gene, and the others are unexplained. V, J and clone size are taken as reported in that table, and D and trimming were inferred from the DNA itself. Within this sample are 2.3 million or so clones, with 90% to 95% of them counted one time only. The ten largest clones add up to about 0.39% of the sample.

The donors were healthy, HIV-negative adults who had no recently reported acute infections or vaccinations. Every donor was a Caucasian adult living in Nashville, Tennessee, USA. CD4+ T cells were enriched by magnetic negative selection, after which naive cells were positively selected on CD45RA and the negative fraction was taken as the memory subset. Blood was obtained by leukapheresis, after which PBMCs were separated by Ficoll-Histopaque density gradient centrifugation and cryopreserved in liquid nitrogen vapor phase. Purity and quantity of every magnetically sorted T cell population were checked by analytical flow cytometry. Genomic DNA was isolated from every sorted fraction and measured by UV absorbance on a Nanodrop 2000c.

The receptor's source is a man aged 18-30 years in good health. Some clones in this sample may be carry-over from other donors' samples. The receptor chain draws on TRBV7-9 and TRBJ2-5, with TRBD2 identical over 9 junction bases. Sequencing input: naive CD4+ T cells from PBMCs. The cell subset or site label, read with the paper, signifies: CD45RA+ positively selected. The CDR3 in this case is CASSLPVAGVETQYF. The nucleotide sequence reads TGTGCCAGCAGCTTACCGGTAGCGGGAGTAGAGACCCAGTACTTC.